This T cell receptor (beta chain) was recorded in a study of CD8+CD57+ T cells in acquired aplastic anemia. CDR1 MGHDK and CDR2 SYGVNS come from the germline V gene. The length of the CDR3 is 14 residues. V was shortened by 9 bases and J by 6 bases, with 19 bases between the two germline ends. Genomic DNA was employed as the template in profiling TCR beta VDJ and CDR3. TCRdb re-analysed the reads in MiXCR, keeping a single row per CDR3 protein. The sample includes fewer than 150,000 distinct CDR3 sequences, about 46% of them seen just once. J is TRBJ2-3 and V is TRBV25-1; D is possibly TRBD2 (5 bases). The sequence was obtained from a human donor in good health, serving as a control. Sequenced input: sorted CD4+, CD8+, or CD8+CD57+ T cells (not recorded which) from PBMCs. The CDR3 protein is CASQSRGGADTQYF. CDR3 nucleotides: TGTGCCAGTCAGTCCCGGGGTGGTGCGGATACGCAGTATTTT.